This TCR beta chain came from a study of tumor-infiltrating lymphocytes in primary liver carcinoma. Study details: The study enrolled male and female patients aged 30 to 69 years. The tumors ranged from about 4 to 11 cm across and fell within stage T1-T3 N0M0. The study, taken as a whole, reports: Relative to blood, tumors carried a significantly larger fraction of the repertoire in their top 250 clones (p = 0.039).

The CDR3 covers 16 residues. Germline values: CDR1 SGHAT, CDR2 FQNNGV. As regards this clonotype: What it binds is not known. The junction departs from germline at one end; a sequencing error may be responsible.

Constant-region priming of 500 ng total RNA yielded TCR beta cDNA. ARM-PCR was slightly modified, and three nested multiplex PCR rounds with it gave rise to the TCR beta libraries. For approximately 10 cycles apiece, the opening two PCR rounds ran with TRBV1-TRBV30 forward primers and a C-beta reverse primer. A single record per CDR3 protein comes from TCRdb applying MiXCR to the multiplex PCR reads. In the table there are 80,000 to 100,000 distinct CDR3 sequences, 65% to 70% of which are singletons. Unsorted bulk tissue, about 18-31 mg of it, served as the source for co-extraction of RNA and DNA. Patients carried chronic HBV infection without prior treatment.

This chain joins TRBV11-2 and TRBJ2-1, with D perhaps assigned TRBD1 or TRBD2 (5 bases each). The receptor comes from a man aged 35 to 55 with primary liver carcinoma and hepatitis B virus infection. The sample consisted of tumor-adjacent normal liver tissue. The CDR3 here is CVSSLPVGTIKNEQFF. In DNA form, the CDR3 reads TGTGTCAGCAGCTTACCGGTCGGGACGATAAAAAATGAGCAGTTCTTC.